Listed below are T cell receptor beta chains from one sample, sequenced in a study of T-cell memory formation after mild COVID-19. Each CDR3 protein gets one entry after TCRdb re-called the 5' RACE reads with MiXCR. This table has hundreds of thousands of distinct CDR3 sequences, around 17% appearing once. Input material: PBMCs or a T cell subset sorted from them (not recorded which). The origin of the receptors is a man younger than 35 who had mild COVID-19 (a few samples of this study predate the infection). Cell type and time point are not known. Both conserved end residues are part of each CDR3. The D gene is left open where the match is weak. A clone size is listed for some rows: how often the clone was seen (once, few, many), or a class if it is expanded.

D | J | V | size | DNA | CDR3
. | TRBJ1-3 | TRBV29-1 | . | TGCAGCGTTACCCATCGGGCGGCTGGAAACACCATATATTTT | CSVTHRAAGNTIYF
. | TRBJ2-5 | TRBV5-1 | . | TGCGCCAGCAGCTGGGGACGCTTCCAAGAGACCCAGTACTTC | CASSWGRFQETQYF
TRBD2 | TRBJ2-7 | TRBV10-2 | many | TGCGCCAGCAGTGAGGCCCTAGCGGAACTGTCCTACGAGCAGTACTTC | CASSEALAELSYEQYF
. | TRBJ2-5 | TRBV5-1 | few | TGCGCCAGCAGTCGCCGAAATAGGGAGACCCAGTACTTC | CASSRRNRETQYF
TRBD1 | TRBJ2-5 | TRBV27 | few | TGTGCCAGCGGGACAGGGCCAGAGACCCAGTACTTC | CASGTGPETQYF
TRBD2 | TRBJ2-7 | TRBV2 | . | TGTGCCAGCAGTCGGACTAGCGGCTCCTACGAGCAGTACTTC | CASSRTSGSYEQYF
TRBD2 | TRBJ2-1 | TRBV7-9 | . | TGTGCCAGCAGCTTAGTGGGGCGGGGGGGCTCCTACAATGAGCAGTTCTTC | CASSLVGRGGSYNEQFF
TRBD2 | TRBJ2-1 | TRBV3-1 | few | TGTGCCAGCAGCCAGACTCGCGGGGGGGCTCGGGAGCAGTTCTTC | CASSQTRGGAREQFF
. | TRBJ2-2 | TRBV19 | few | TGTGCCAGTAGGGTAGGACCCCGTGCCGGGGAGCTGTTTTTT | CASRVGPRAGELFF
. | TRBJ2-1 | TRBV4-1 | . | TGCGCCAGCAGCCAAGATCTCCGCGCGGATGAGCAGTTCTTC | CASSQDLRADEQFF
. | TRBJ1-5 | TRBV29-1 | . | TGCAGCGTTGCTACAGGCCTTGATCAGCCCCAGCATTTT | CSVATGLDQPQHF
. | TRBJ2-1 | TRBV19 | . | TGTGCCAGTAGTGTATCGGCCTACAATGAGCAGTTCTTC | CASSVSAYNEQFF
. | TRBJ1-1 | TRBV5-1 | . | TGCGCCAGCAGCTTGCAGGCTACCCGATGGACTGAAGCTTTCTTT | CASSLQATRWTEAFF
TRBD2 | TRBJ2-5 | TRBV6-6 | . | TGTGCCAGCAGTTCCGGGACTAGCGGAGAGACCCAGTACTTC | CASSSGTSGETQYF
TRBD1 | TRBJ1-1 | TRBV27 | . | TGTGCCAGCAGTCCTTACCCGAGGGGGCAGGGTACTGAAGCTTTCTTT | CASSPYPRGQGTEAFF
TRBD2 | TRBJ2-5 | TRBV7-9 | few | TGTGCCAGCAGCCCAAGACTAGCTTACCAAGAGACCCAGTACTTC | CASSPRLAYQETQYF
. | TRBJ2-2 | TRBV6-2/TRBV6-3 | . | TGTGCCAGCAGCAAGGCGAGGGGCTCCGGGGAGCTGTTTTTT | CASSKARGSGELFF
. | TRBJ1-1 | TRBV5-5 | . | TGTGCCAGCAGCTTGGCGGCAGGCGTAGGCACTGAAGCTTTCTTT | CASSLAAGVGTEAFF
. | TRBJ1-1 | TRBV7-3 | few | TGTGCCAGCAGCTTAGACGCGGGCACTGAAGCTTTCTTT | CASSLDAGTEAFF
. | TRBJ1-2 | TRBV7-2 | few | TGTGCCAGCAGCTCTTTGAACTATGGCTACACCTTC | CASSSLNYGYTF
TRBD2 | TRBJ2-3 | TRBV9 | once | TGTGCCAGCGCCCCCGTGGGAGGGCTACTGGATACGCAGTATTTT | CASAPVGGLLDTQYF
. | TRBJ2-7 | TRBV5-1 | . | TGCGCCAGCAGCTGGGGAGGTAGGGGAAGGGAGCAGTACTTC | CASSWGGRGREQYF
TRBD1 | TRBJ1-1 | TRBV12-3/TRBV12-4 | few | TGTGCCAGCAGCCGCGGGACAGGGACTTTCTACCCGGACACTGAAGCTTTCTTT | CASSRGTGTFYPDTEAFF
TRBD2 | TRBJ2-7 | TRBV7-9 | few | TGTGCCAGCAGCGGAGGGACTAGCGGGGTGAACTACGAGCAGTACTTC | CASSGGTSGVNYEQYF
TRBD1 | TRBJ1-1 | TRBV28 | few | TGTGCCAGCAGCACAGGGGGCGCCGAGAACACTGAAGCTTTCTTT | CASSTGGAENTEAFF
TRBD1 | TRBJ2-4 | TRBV4-3 | . | TGCGCCAGCAGCCAAGTGGGTTATGGGACAGGGGGCCTGGCCAAAAACATTCAGTACTTC | CASSQVGYGTGGLAKNIQYF
. | TRBJ2-2 | TRBV20-1 | few | TGCAGTGCTACACAGGACGGGGAGCTGTTTTTT | CSATQDGELFF
. | TRBJ2-3 | TRBV20-1 | few | TGCAGTGCATCTCGACAGGCGGGCACAGATACGCAGTATTTT | CSASRQAGTDTQYF
. | TRBJ2-2 | TRBV27 | many | TGTGCCAGCAGTTTCTTCGGGGAGCTGTTTTTT | CASSFFGELFF
TRBD2 | TRBJ2-1 | TRBV6-2/TRBV6-3 | few | TGTGCCAGCAGTTACATCTGGGGGGGGGCCTACAATGAGCAGTTCTTC | CASSYIWGGAYNEQFF
TRBD1 | TRBJ1-5 | TRBV7-2 | . | TGTGCCAGCAGCATGACAGGGTGTCAGCCCCAGCATTTT | CASSMTGCQPQHF
. | TRBJ1-6 | TRBV9 | few | TGTGCCAGCAGCGTAGACCCCAGAAATTCACCCCTCCACTTT | CASSVDPRNSPLHF
. | TRBJ1-2 | TRBV29-1 | . | TGCAGCGTGCCCAAGGACTATGGCTACACCTTC | CSVPKDYGYTF
TRBD2 | TRBJ2-3 | TRBV20-1 | . | TGCAGTGCTCCGCGGGGGGGGGTCACAGATACGCAGTATTTT | CSAPRGGVTDTQYF
TRBD1 | TRBJ1-1 | TRBV5-5 | . | TGTGCCAGCAGCTTGTACGACAGGGGCACTGAAGCTTTCTTT | CASSLYDRGTEAFF
. | TRBJ2-1 | TRBV5-1 | few | TGCGCCAGCAGATCTGAGGTCTCCTACAATGAGCAGTTCTTC | CASRSEVSYNEQFF
. | TRBJ2-1 | TRBV7-2 | . | TGTGCCAGCAGCCCACGTGAATACCATCTCAAAAATGAGCAGTTCTTC | CASSPREYHLKNEQFF
. | TRBJ1-1 | TRBV27 | . | TGTGCCAGCAGTCGGGGGGATTGGACTGAAGCTTTCTTT | CASSRGDWTEAFF
TRBD1 | TRBJ1-1 | TRBV27 | many | TGTGCCAGCAGTTTAGCGACAGGGGGCACTGAAGCTTTCTTT | CASSLATGGTEAFF
. | TRBJ2-5 | TRBV5-1 | . | TGCGCCAGCAGCTTGGCAACCAGGGGTTCGGAGACCCAGTACTTC | CASSLATRGSETQYF
TRBD1 | TRBJ1-1 | TRBV11-1 | . | TGTGCCAGCAGCTCCATCCTACAGGGGTCTGACACTGAAGCTTTCTTT | CASSSILQGSDTEAFF
. | TRBJ1-1 | TRBV12-3/TRBV12-4 | many | TGTGCCAGCAGTTTAGCGAGTACGGGGGGAAACTTT | CASSLASTGGNF
. | TRBJ1-2 | TRBV25-1 | . | TGTGCCAGCAGTGAACCATTTAACTATGGCTACACCTTC | CASSEPFNYGYTF
TRBD1 | TRBJ1-5 | TRBV7-2 | many | TGTGCCAGCAGCTCGTACAGGGGTTCGAGCAATCAGCCCCAGCATTTT | CASSSYRGSSNQPQHF
TRBD2 | TRBJ2-3 | TRBV10-2 | few | TGCGCCAGCAGTGTTGGTAGCGGGGGGGTTATGACGCAGTATTTT | CASSVGSGGVMTQYF
TRBD1 | TRBJ2-7 | TRBV7-9 | . | TGTGCCAGCAGCCCGGACAGGGGAGATTACGAGCAGTACTTC | CASSPDRGDYEQYF
. | TRBJ2-5 | TRBV3-1 | few | TGTGCCAGCAGCCAAGACTTGGACCAAACGGAGACCCAGTACTTC | CASSQDLDQTETQYF
. | TRBJ1-1 | TRBV18 | few | TGTGCCAGCTCACCGAACGAGAACACTGAAGCTTTCTTT | CASSPNENTEAFF
. | TRBJ1-6 | TRBV3-1 | . | TGTGCCAGCAGTCTTTCCCTGGGTTCACCCCTCCACTTT | CASSLSLGSPLHF
. | TRBJ1-5 | TRBV7-2 | . | TGTGCCAGCAGCCCCGGGGCAGACAATCAGCCCCAGCATTTT | CASSPGADNQPQHF
. | TRBJ1-4 | TRBV12-3/TRBV12-4 | . | TGTGCCAGCAGTGAACAGGCCCTTAATGAAAAACTGTTTTTT | CASSEQALNEKLFF
. | TRBJ1-2 | TRBV7-2 | . | TGTGCCAGCAGCTTAGATTGGTCCGGGGAGGGCTACACCTTC | CASSLDWSGEGYTF
. | TRBJ1-1 | TRBV6-6 | . | TGTGCCAGCAGACCCACGCGGGGGGCCGTGGGCACTGAAGCTTTCTTT | CASRPTRGAVGTEAFF
. | TRBJ2-2 | TRBV5-1 | few | TGCGCCAGCAGCTTGAACGCTGCGAACACCGGGGAGCTGTTTTTT | CASSLNAANTGELFF
TRBD2 | TRBJ2-5 | TRBV5-1 | few | TGCGCCAGCACCCCTTTCTTGAGCGGGATAGAGACCCAGTACTTC | CASTPFLSGIETQYF
. | TRBJ2-5 | TRBV29-1 | . | TGCAGCGTTGAAGGTATCGGGCAAGAGACCCAGTACTTC | CSVEGIGQETQYF
TRBD2 | TRBJ2-5 | TRBV5-1 | few | TGCGCCAGCAGCTTGTTCGGGGGGGAAGAGACCCAGTACTTC | CASSLFGGEETQYF